A selection of T cell receptor beta chains follows, all from one sample in a study of T cells in narcolepsy. These receptors have no identified antigens. Produced via immunoSEQ multiplex PCR; TCRdb's table is partial and in-frame only. The sample carries some 1,600 clones, about 40% recorded once. The sequenced sample was cultured CD8+ T cells from cerebrospinal fluid. The receptor set was obtained from a human donor with narcolepsy. Each CDR3 is given with its conserved first and last residue. The order of the fields is clone size, D gene, V gene, J gene, CDR3 DNA, CDR3 protein. D genes are given only for firm matches. Clone size is stated in some rows and not others, as once, few, many or a class when expanded.

size: few; D: .; V: TRBV6-6; J: TRBJ1-1; DNA: TGTGCCAGCAGTGAAAATTGGGTAGCTTTCTTT; CDR3: CASSENWVAFF
size: .; D: .; V: TRBV5-5; J: TRBJ1-1; DNA: TGTGCCAGCAGCGGCACGGGGGGAAGCACTGAAGCTTTCTTT; CDR3: CASSGTGGSTEAFF
size: .; D: .; V: TRBV7-9; J: TRBJ1-1; DNA: TGTGCCAGCAGCTTAGAACCCCGGGACCACCCTTATGATGAAGCTTTCTTT; CDR3: CASSLEPRDHPYDEAFF
size: .; D: .; V: TRBV6-4; J: TRBJ1-6; DNA: TGTGCCAGCAGTGAAGAAACAGACACCTATAATTCACCCCTCCACTTT; CDR3: CASSEETDTYNSPLHF
size: few; D: .; V: TRBV5-1; J: TRBJ2-1; DNA: TGCGCCAGCAGCTTGGAAGGGACACCGAAGGGGGAGCAGTTCTTC; CDR3: CASSLEGTPKGEQFF
size: .; D: .; V: TRBV7-6; J: TRBJ2-1; DNA: TGTGCCAGCAGCATATATCAGGATTCGAAAGTGGCTCCCTACAATGAGCAGTTCTTC; CDR3: CASSIYQDSKVAPYNEQFF
size: .; D: TRBD1; V: TRBV25-1; J: TRBJ1-5; DNA: TGTGCCAGCAGTTTGGCTCAGGGGGGCAATCAGCCCCAGCATTTT; CDR3: CASSLAQGGNQPQHF
size: .; D: .; V: TRBV5-4; J: TRBJ1-1; DNA: TGTGCCAGCAGCTTCCCCCCGGGACATCCGAACACTGAAGCTTTCTTT; CDR3: CASSFPPGHPNTEAFF
size: .; D: TRBD2; V: TRBV19; J: TRBJ2-5; DNA: TGTGCCAGTAGTATAAGGGGACTAGCGGGGGGGCCTGGAGAGACCCAGTACTTC; CDR3: CASSIRGLAGGPGETQYF
size: medium-sized; D: .; V: TRBV28; J: TRBJ1-1; DNA: TGTGCCAGCAGTTTACCTCAGGTCCCCACTGAAGCTTTCTTT; CDR3: CASSLPQVPTEAFF
size: few; D: .; V: TRBV7-9; J: TRBJ2-7; DNA: TGTGCCAGCGGATTACAACATCCGGGCCAAGGGAACGAGCAGTACTTC; CDR3: CASGLQHPGQGNEQYF
size: .; D: .; V: TRBV4-1; J: TRBJ1-1; DNA: TGCGACAGCAGCCCCGTTTACTGTGACACTGAAGCTTTCTTT; CDR3: CDSSPVYCDTEAFF
size: .; D: .; V: TRBV2; J: TRBJ2-7; DNA: TGTGCCAGCAGCTTGTCCGGGGCCTACGAGCAGTACTTC; CDR3: CASSLSGAYEQYF
size: large; D: .; V: TRBV10-2; J: TRBJ2-1; DNA: TGCGCCAGCAGTGAGGGACAGAGCCGGTACGATGAGCAGTTCTTC; CDR3: CASSEGQSRYDEQFF
size: few; D: TRBD2; V: TRBV11-1; J: TRBJ2-1; DNA: TGTGCCAGCAGCTTAGGAACTAGCGGCTGGCACAATGAGCAGTTCTTC; CDR3: CASSLGTSGWHNEQFF
size: few; D: TRBD2; V: TRBV6-9; J: TRBJ2-1; DNA: TGTGCCAGCAGTGATCCCTGGGCGGGGGGGCTCAATGAGCAGTTCTTC; CDR3: CASSDPWAGGLNEQFF
size: .; D: .; V: TRBV7-6; J: TRBJ1-2; DNA: TGTGCCAGCACCTTGGGGGGAGGGTCTGGCTACACCTTC; CDR3: CASTLGGGSGYTF
size: medium-sized; D: .; V: TRBV27; J: TRBJ2-7; DNA: TGTGCCAGCAGCTCCCTTACGGGGGTCCCTCTCTACGAGCAGTACTTC; CDR3: CASSSLTGVPLYEQYF
size: .; D: .; V: TRBV5-1; J: TRBJ2-5; DNA: TGCGCCAGCAGCTTCCAAGAGACCCAGTACTTC; CDR3: CASSFQETQYF
size: .; D: .; V: TRBV7-3; J: TRBJ1-5; DNA: TGTGCCAGCAGCTTAGACGGGGGTTCGGGACAGCCCCAGCATTTT; CDR3: CASSLDGGSGQPQHF
size: .; D: TRBD2; V: TRBV6-5; J: TRBJ2-7; DNA: TGTGCCAGGAGCCCGACTAGCGGGGGTAATTACGAGCAGTACTTC; CDR3: CARSPTSGGNYEQYF
size: .; D: .; V: TRBV11-3; J: TRBJ1-1; DNA: TGTGCCAGCAGCAGCGGGGGGACTGAAGCTTTCTTT; CDR3: CASSSGGTEAFF
size: .; D: TRBD2; V: TRBV7-2; J: TRBJ2-3; DNA: TGTGCCAGCGGGGGTGGGACTAACACAGATACGCAGTATTTT; CDR3: CASGGGTNTDTQYF
size: .; D: .; V: TRBV14; J: TRBJ2-7; DNA: TGTGCCAGCACCGGGTATAGGGAGCAGTACTTC; CDR3: CASTGYREQYF
size: .; D: .; V: TRBV30; J: TRBJ2-1; DNA: TGTGCCTGGAGTGTATCTCACAATGAGCAGTTCTTC; CDR3: CAWSVSHNEQFF
size: .; D: .; V: TRBV28; J: TRBJ1-5; DNA: TGTGGCAGCAGTTTGGCTGAGGGGGGCAATCAGCCCCAGCATTTT; CDR3: CGSSLAEGGNQPQHF
size: .; D: .; V: TRBV6-4; J: TRBJ2-2; DNA: TGTGCCAGCAGTGAGAGGGATGTGACCGGGGAGCTGTTTTTT; CDR3: CASSERDVTGELFF
size: .; D: TRBD1; V: TRBV6-7; J: TRBJ1-3; DNA: TGTGCCAGCAGTGACAGGGGGACTGGAAACACCATATATTTT; CDR3: CASSDRGTGNTIYF
size: few; D: .; V: TRBV7-9; J: TRBJ1-2; DNA: TGTGCCAGCACCTTGGGGGGAGGGTCTGGCTACACCTTC; CDR3: CASTLGGGSGYTF
size: .; D: .; V: TRBV7-9; J: TRBJ1-3; DNA: TGCGGCAGCAGCTTCCTCAGTGGAGACACCATATATTTT; CDR3: CGSSFLSGDTIYF